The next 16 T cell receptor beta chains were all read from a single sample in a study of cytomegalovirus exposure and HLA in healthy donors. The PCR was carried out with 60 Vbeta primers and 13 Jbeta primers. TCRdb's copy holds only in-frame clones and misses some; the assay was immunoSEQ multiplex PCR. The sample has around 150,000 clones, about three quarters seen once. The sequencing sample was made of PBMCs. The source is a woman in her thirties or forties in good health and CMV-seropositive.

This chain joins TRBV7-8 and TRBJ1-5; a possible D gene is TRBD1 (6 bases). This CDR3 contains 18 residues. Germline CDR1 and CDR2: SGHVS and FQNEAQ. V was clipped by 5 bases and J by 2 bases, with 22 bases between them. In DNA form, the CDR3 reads TGTGCCAGCAGCGGGCCCGGGACATCATGGGTTGGCAATCAGCCCCAGCATTTT. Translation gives CASSGPGTSWVGNQPQHF.

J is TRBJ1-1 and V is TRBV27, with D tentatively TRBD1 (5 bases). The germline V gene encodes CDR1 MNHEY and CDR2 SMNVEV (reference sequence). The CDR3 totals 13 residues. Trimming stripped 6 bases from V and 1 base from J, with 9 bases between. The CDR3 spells CASRNGQNTEAFF. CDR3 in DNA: TGTGCCAGCAGGAATGGACAGAACACTGAAGCTTTCTTT.

The DNA of the CDR3 is TGTGCCACCACAGGGGGGGAGGGCACAGATACGCAGTATTTT. It encodes CATTGGEGTDTQYF. V gene TRBV10-3 combines with J gene TRBJ2-3; TRBD1 is a possible D gene (8 bases). The CDR3 runs to 14 residues. V lost 10 bases and J lost 1, with 15 bases in between. Per germline, CDR1 ENHRY and CDR2 SYGVKD.

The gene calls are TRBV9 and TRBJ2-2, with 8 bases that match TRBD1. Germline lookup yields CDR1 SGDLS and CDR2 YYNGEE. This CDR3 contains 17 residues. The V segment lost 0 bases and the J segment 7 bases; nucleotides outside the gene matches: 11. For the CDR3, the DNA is TGTGCCAGCAGCGTAGTAGGACAGGGCAGACTAAACGGGGAGCTGTTTTTT. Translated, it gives CASSVVGQGRLNGELFF.

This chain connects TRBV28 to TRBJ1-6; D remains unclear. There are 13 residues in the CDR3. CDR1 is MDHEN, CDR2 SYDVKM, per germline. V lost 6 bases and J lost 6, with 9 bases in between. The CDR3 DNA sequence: TGTGCCAGCAGGAGCGACTCTAATTCACCCCTCCACTTT. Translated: CASRSDSNSPLHF.

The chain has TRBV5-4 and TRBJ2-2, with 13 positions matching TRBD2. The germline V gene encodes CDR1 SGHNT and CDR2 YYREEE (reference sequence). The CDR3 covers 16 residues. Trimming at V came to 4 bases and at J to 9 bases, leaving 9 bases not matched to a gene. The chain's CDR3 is CASSPGTSGTTRELFF. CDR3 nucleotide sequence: TGTGCCAGCAGCCCTGGGACTAGCGGGACTACCAGGGAGCTGTTTTTT. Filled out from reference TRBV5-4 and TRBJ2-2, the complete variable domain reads ETGVTQSPTHLIKTRGQQVTLRCSSQSGHNTVSWYQQALGQGPQFIFQYYREEENGRGNFPPRFSGLQFPNYSSELNVNALELDDSALYLCASSPGTSGTTRELFFGEGSRLTVL.

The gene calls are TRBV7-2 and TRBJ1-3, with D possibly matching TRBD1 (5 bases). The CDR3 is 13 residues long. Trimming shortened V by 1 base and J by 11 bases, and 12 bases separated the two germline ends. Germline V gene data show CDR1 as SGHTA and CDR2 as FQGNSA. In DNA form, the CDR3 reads TGTGCCAGCAGCTTAGACCCGTCGACAGCCATATATTTT. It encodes CASSLDPSTAIYF.

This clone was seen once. The CDR3 sequence: CASITGFSYEQYF. The DNA for the CDR3 is TGTGCCAGCATTACAGGGTTCTCCTACGAGCAGTACTTC. The chain carries TRBV2 and TRBJ2-7, with a tentative D call TRBD1 (6 bases). Between the trimmed V and J ends, which lost 7 bases and 0 bases, there was a span of 10 bases. CDR3 length: 13 amino acids. CDR1 is SNHLY, CDR2 FYNNEI, per germline. The full variable domain, in which reference TRBV2 and TRBJ2-7 provide the parts outside the CDR3, is EPEVTQTPSHQVTQMGQEVILRCVPISNHLYFYWYRQILGQKVEFLVSFYNNEISEKSEIFDDQFSVERPDGSNFTLKIRSTKLEDSAMYFCASITGFSYEQYFGPGTRLTVT.

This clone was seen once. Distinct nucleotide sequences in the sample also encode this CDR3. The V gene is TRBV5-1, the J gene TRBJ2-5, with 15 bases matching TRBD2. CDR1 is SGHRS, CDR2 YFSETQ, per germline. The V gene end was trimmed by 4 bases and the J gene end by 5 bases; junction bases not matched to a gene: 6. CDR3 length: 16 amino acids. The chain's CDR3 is CASSPGLAGGRETQYF. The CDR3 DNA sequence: TGCGCCAGCAGCCCTGGACTAGCGGGGGGGCGCGAGACCCAGTACTTC.

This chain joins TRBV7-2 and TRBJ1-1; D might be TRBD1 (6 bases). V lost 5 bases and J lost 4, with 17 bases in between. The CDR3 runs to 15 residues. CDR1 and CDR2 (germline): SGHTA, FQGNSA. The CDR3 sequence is CASSPPGHPSTEAFF. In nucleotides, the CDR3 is TGTGCCAGCAGCCCTCCGGGACACCCTTCCACTGAAGCTTTCTTT. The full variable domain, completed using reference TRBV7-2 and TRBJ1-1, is GAGVSQSPSNKVTEKGKDVELRCDPISGHTALYWYRQSLGQGLEFLIYFQGNSAPDKSGLPSDRFSAERTGGSVSTLTIQRTQQEDSAVYLCASSPPGHPSTEAFFGQGTRLTVV.

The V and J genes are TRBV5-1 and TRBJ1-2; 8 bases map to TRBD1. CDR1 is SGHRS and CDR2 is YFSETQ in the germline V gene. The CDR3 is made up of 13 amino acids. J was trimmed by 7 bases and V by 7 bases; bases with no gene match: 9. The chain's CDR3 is CASQLTGAGGYTF. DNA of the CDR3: TGCGCCAGCCAGCTGACAGGGGCCGGTGGCTACACCTTC.

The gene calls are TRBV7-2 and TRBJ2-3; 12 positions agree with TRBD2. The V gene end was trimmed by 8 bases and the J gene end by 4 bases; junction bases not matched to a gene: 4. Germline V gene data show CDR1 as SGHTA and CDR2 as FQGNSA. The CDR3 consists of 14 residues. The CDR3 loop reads CASGTSGWSDTQYF. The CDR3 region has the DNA TGTGCCAGCGGGACTAGCGGGTGGTCAGATACGCAGTATTTT.

In DNA form, the CDR3 reads TGTGCCAGCAGCGTAAGGGGGGAAAAACTGTTTTTT. Translating gives CASSVRGEKLFF. The chain is built from TRBV9 and TRBJ1-4; tentative D call: TRBD1 (6 bases). The CDR3 sequence is 12 residues long. Trimming removed 1 base at V and 8 bases at J, with 6 bases between. The V gene's germline CDR1 is SGDLS and CDR2 YYNGEE.

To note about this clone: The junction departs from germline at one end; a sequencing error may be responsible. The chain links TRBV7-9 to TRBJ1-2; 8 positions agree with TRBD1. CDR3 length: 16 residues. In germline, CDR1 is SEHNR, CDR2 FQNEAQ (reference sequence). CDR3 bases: TGTTCCAGCAGCTCTTATAGGGGACAGGAGAACTATGGCTACACCTTC. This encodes CSSSSYRGQENYGYTF.

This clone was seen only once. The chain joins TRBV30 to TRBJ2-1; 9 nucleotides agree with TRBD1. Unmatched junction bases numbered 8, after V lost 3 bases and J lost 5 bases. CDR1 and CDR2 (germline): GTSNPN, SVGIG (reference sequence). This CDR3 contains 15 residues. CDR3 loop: CAWRSGTGSHNEQFF. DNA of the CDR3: TGTGCCTGGAGGTCGGGGACAGGGTCCCACAATGAGCAGTTCTTC.

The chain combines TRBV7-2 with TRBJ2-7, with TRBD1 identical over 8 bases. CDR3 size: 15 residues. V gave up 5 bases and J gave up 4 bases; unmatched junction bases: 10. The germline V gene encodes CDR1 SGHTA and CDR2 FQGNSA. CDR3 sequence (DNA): TGTGCCAGCAGCCCCGGACAGGGTCTAATATACGAGCAGTACTTC. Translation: CASSPGQGLIYEQYF.